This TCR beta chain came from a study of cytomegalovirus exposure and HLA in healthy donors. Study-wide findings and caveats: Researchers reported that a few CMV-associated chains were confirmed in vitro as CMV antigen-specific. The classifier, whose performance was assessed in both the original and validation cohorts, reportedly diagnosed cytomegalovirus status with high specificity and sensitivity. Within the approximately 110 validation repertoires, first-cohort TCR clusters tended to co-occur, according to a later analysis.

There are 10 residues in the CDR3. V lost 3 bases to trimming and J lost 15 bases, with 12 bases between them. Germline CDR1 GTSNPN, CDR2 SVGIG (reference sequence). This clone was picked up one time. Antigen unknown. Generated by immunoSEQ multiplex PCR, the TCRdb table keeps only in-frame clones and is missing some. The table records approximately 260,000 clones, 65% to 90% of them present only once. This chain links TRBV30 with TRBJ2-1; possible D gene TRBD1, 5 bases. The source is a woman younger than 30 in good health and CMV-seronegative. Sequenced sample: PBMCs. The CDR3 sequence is CAWRDSFWFF. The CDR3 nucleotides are TGTGCCTGGAGAGACAGCTTTTGGTTCTTC.